This is a list of T cell receptor beta chains from one sample in a study of OX40 agonist ivuxolimab in advanced cancers. Assay used: immunoSEQ multiplex PCR; TCRdb lists only in-frame clones, some missing. The sample consists of tens of thousands of clones, roughly 87% of them appearing once. This specimen was CD4+ or CD8+ T cells sorted from blood, taken in a trial of the OX40 agonist ivuxolimab. These receptors came from an adult with an advanced solid tumor such as melanoma, head and neck, liver or kidney cancer. The CDR3 runs from the conserved cysteine through the conserved F or W. Each record gives: D gene, CDR3 length, J gene, clone size, V gene, CDR3 DNA, CDR3 protein. The D gene is left open where the match is weak. Clone size is stated in some rows and not others, as once, few, many or a class when expanded.

d_gene: -; len: 14; j_gene: TRBJ2-3; abundance: -; v_gene: TRBV28; CDR3nt: TGTGCCAGCAGTTTATTAACTAGGCGGGATACGCAGTATTTT; CDR3aa: CASSLLTRRDTQYF
d_gene: -; len: 16; j_gene: TRBJ1-2; abundance: once; v_gene: TRBV5-1; CDR3nt: TGCGCCAGCAGCTTGGAACCTGGTCGAGGATCCTATGGCTACACCTTC; CDR3aa: CASSLEPGRGSYGYTF
d_gene: -; len: 15; j_gene: TRBJ1-1; abundance: -; v_gene: TRBV9; CDR3nt: TGTGCCAGCAGCCCCGACGGTCGTGCACACACTGAAGCTTTCTTT; CDR3aa: CASSPDGRAHTEAFF
d_gene: TRBD1; len: 15; j_gene: TRBJ2-3; abundance: once; v_gene: TRBV5-1; CDR3nt: TGCGCCAGCAGCTTGATGGACAGGGTAACAGATACGCAGTATTTT; CDR3aa: CASSLMDRVTDTQYF
d_gene: -; len: 11; j_gene: TRBJ2-3; abundance: -; v_gene: TRBV2; CDR3nt: TGTGCCAGCAGCAAGGTGGATACGCAGTATTTT; CDR3aa: CASSKVDTQYF
d_gene: TRBD2; len: 16; j_gene: TRBJ2-1; abundance: -; v_gene: TRBV4-3; CDR3nt: TGCGCCAGCAGAACTTCAGCGGGAGGGCCCTACAATGAGCAGTTCTTC; CDR3aa: CASRTSAGGPYNEQFF
d_gene: -; len: 15; j_gene: TRBJ2-3; abundance: -; v_gene: TRBV13; CDR3nt: TGTGCCAGCAGCTCCCGAGGGATCGTCACAGATACGCAGTATTTT; CDR3aa: CASSSRGIVTDTQYF
d_gene: -; len: 13; j_gene: TRBJ2-2; abundance: -; v_gene: TRBV5-1; CDR3nt: TGCGCCAGCAGCTTAAGGGTCACCGGGGAGCTGTTTTTT; CDR3aa: CASSLRVTGELFF
d_gene: TRBD1; len: 13; j_gene: TRBJ2-7; abundance: -; v_gene: TRBV29-1; CDR3nt: TGCAGCGTTACCGGGACAGGGTCCTACGAGCAGTACTTC; CDR3aa: CSVTGTGSYEQYF
d_gene: -; len: 14; j_gene: TRBJ1-2; abundance: -; v_gene: TRBV19; CDR3nt: TGTGCCAGTAGTGGGGCCGGAGCATTAGGAGGCTACACCTTC; CDR3aa: CASSGAGALGGYTF
d_gene: TRBD1; len: 14; j_gene: TRBJ2-1; abundance: -; v_gene: TRBV5-1; CDR3nt: TGCGCCAGCAGAGCGACAGGGCAAGGGTATGAGCAGTTCTTC; CDR3aa: CASRATGQGYEQFF